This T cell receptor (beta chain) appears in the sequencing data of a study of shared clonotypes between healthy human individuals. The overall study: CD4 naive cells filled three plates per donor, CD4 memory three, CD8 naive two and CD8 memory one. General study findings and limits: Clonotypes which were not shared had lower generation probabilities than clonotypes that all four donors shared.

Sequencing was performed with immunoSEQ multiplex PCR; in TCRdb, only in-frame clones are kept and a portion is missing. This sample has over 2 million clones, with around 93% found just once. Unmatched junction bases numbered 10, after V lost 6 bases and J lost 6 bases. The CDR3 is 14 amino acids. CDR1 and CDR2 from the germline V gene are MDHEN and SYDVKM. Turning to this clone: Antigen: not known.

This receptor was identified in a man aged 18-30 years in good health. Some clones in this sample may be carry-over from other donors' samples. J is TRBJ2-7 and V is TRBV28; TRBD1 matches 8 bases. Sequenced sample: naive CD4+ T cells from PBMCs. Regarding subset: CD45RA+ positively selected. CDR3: CASSPGQAVGEQYF. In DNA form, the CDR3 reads TGTGCCAGCAGCCCGGGACAGGCTGTCGGCGAGCAGTACTTC.